The 27 T cell receptor beta chains in this list originate from one sample, sequenced in a study of HIV-infected patients and healthy controls. Reverse transcription used about 500 ng RNA and constant-region primers for alpha and beta. Separate chain-specific third strand synthesis with multiplexing indices produced the alpha and beta libraries. TCRdb re-analysed the 5' RACE reads in MiXCR, keeping a single row per CDR3 protein. The sample holds approximately 6,600 distinct CDR3 sequences, less than 11% seen once. Antiretroviral therapy had run roughly three months, about 14 weeks, before follow-up blood collection. Whole blood was used without fractionation, so all unsorted peripheral T cells were included. The material sequenced was blood, taken during antiretroviral therapy. The receptor source for this set is an adult with HIV infection.

By share, this clonotype ranks as medium-sized (0.01 to 0.1%). This sequence joins TRBV7-2 and TRBJ2-3, with a tentative D call TRBD2 (6 bases). V dropped 8 bases and J dropped 2 bases, with 8 bases sitting between them. This CDR3 comprises 12 residues. CDR1 and CDR2 from the germline V gene are SGHTA and FQGNSA. In DNA form, the CDR3 reads TGTGCCAGCGGGGGGTTCACAGATACGCAGTATTTT. Protein: CASGGFTDTQYF.

By frequency in the sample, this clonotype is medium-sized. The V and J genes are TRBV6-5 and TRBJ2-7; TRBD1 matches at 11 bases. This CDR3 region has 18 residues. The germline V gene encodes CDR1 MNHEY and CDR2 SVGAGI. V shed 2 bases and J 1 base; nucleotides not matched to a gene: 10. The CDR3 bases are TGTGCCAGCAGTTACAAGTTACGTGGGACAGGGGGTTCCTACGAGCAGTACTTC. Residues: CASSYKLRGTGGSYEQYF.

The table lists this clonotype with many counts. This sequence joins TRBV29-1 and TRBJ2-1, with D maybe TRBD1 (5 bases). The length of the CDR3 is 11 residues. V dropped 3 bases and J dropped 5 bases, with 5 bases sitting between them. Germline V lookup: CDR1 SQVTM, CDR2 ANQGSEA. The CDR3 loop reads CSVDRDNEQFF. CDR3 nucleotides: TGCAGCGTTGACAGGGACAATGAGCAGTTCTTC.

This clonotype was observed many times. The CDR3 spells CATSDLGELFF. The CDR3 nucleotides are TGTGCCACCAGTGATTTGGGGGAGCTGTTTTTT. This chain connects TRBV24-1 to TRBJ2-2; D ambiguous. Trimming pared 0 bases from V and 8 bases from J, leaving 0 bases between. The CDR3 length is 11 residues. Germline CDR1 and CDR2: KGHDR and SFDVKD.

This clonotype was seen repeatedly, ten times or more. V is TRBV10-2 and J is TRBJ2-3; 10 bases are shared with TRBD2. After removal of 8 bases from V and 4 bases from J, the junction contained 6 bases not matched to a gene. Germline-derived CDR1 and CDR2 are WSHSY and SAAADI. The CDR3 consists of 14 residues. The CDR3 DNA reads TGCGCCAGCTCAGGAGCGGGGGGGGCAGATACGCAGTATTTT. Translated: CASSGAGGADTQYF.

This clonotype was observed at least ten times. This chain links TRBV27 with TRBJ2-7; 9 bases are a match to TRBD2. CDR3 size: 15 residues. With 5 bases clipped from V and 3 bases from J, the junction kept 8 bases outside the gene matches. Germline lookup yields CDR1 MNHEY and CDR2 SMNVEV (reference sequence). CDR3 region: CASSNSGGKIYEQYF. Written as DNA, the CDR3 is TGTGCCAGCAGTAACAGCGGGGGGAAAATCTACGAGCAGTACTTC.

Ten or more counts support this clonotype. CDR3 DNA: TGCAGCGCTGGGGACCGGGACAGGGGGGATGGCTACACCTTC. Encoded protein: CSAGDRDRGDGYTF. The rearrangement joins TRBV29-1 to TRBJ1-2; 11 bases align to TRBD1. V dropped 7 bases and J dropped 6; count of bases not matched to a gene: 10. The CDR3 loop spans 14 amino acids. The germline CDR1 and CDR2 sequences are SQVTM and ANQGSEA. Based on the CDR3 plus reference TRBV29-1 and TRBJ1-2, the full variable domain is SAVISQKPSRDICQRGTSLTIQCQVDSQVTMMFWYRQQPGQSLTLIATANQGSEATYESGFVIDKFPISRPNLTFSTLTVSNMSPEDSSIYLCSAGDRDRGDGYTFGSGTRLTVV.

This clonotype was seen many times. The V and J genes are TRBV6-5 and TRBJ1-3, with 7 bases lining up with TRBD1. The length of the CDR3 is 16 residues. The V gene's germline CDR1 is MNHEY and CDR2 SVGAGI. With 6 bases clipped from V and 2 bases from J, the junction kept 10 bases outside the gene matches. In DNA form, the CDR3 reads TGTGCCAGCAGGACAGGGTTCGATCGTGCTGGAAACACCATATATTTT. Translation gives CASRTGFDRAGNTIYF.

This clonotype is medium-sized (0.01 to 0.1%). V gene TRBV3-1 combines with J gene TRBJ2-1, with D tentatively TRBD1 or TRBD2 (5 bases each). The CDR3 extends over 14 amino acids. Germline V CDR1 and CDR2: LGHDT, YNNKEL (reference sequence). V was clipped by 0 bases and J by 9 bases, with 12 bases between them. The CDR3 nucleotides are TGTGCCAGCAGCCAAGAGGTCAGGGAGTTTGAGCAGTTCTTC. This sequence encodes CASSQEVREFEQFF.

In this sample, this clonotype turned up many times. The J gene is TRBJ2-3, the V gene TRBV5-1; possible D gene TRBD2, 6 bases. The CDR3 contains 15 residues. Trimming pared 3 bases from V and 3 bases from J, leaving 14 bases between. From germline, CDR1 is SGHRS and CDR2 YFSETQ. The CDR3 reads CASSWGVTGTDTQYF. CDR3 nucleotides: TGCGCCAGCAGCTGGGGGGTTACGGGGACAGATACGCAGTATTTT.

This clonotype was seen repeatedly, ten times or more. The V call is TRBV10-3, the J call TRBJ1-6; D not certain. Deletions cut 0 bases from V and 9 bases from J, with 6 bases between. The CDR3 is 13 residues long. Germline V lookup: CDR1 ENHRY, CDR2 SYGVKD. As DNA, the CDR3 is TGTGCCATCAGTGAGTCTGGGGTTTCACCCCTCCACTTT. Translating it yields CAISESGVSPLHF.

This clonotype qualifies as medium-sized (0.01 to 0.1%). The chain uses TRBV12-3 or TRBV12-4 and TRBJ1-5; D remains unclear. V was pared by 5 bases and J by 1 base, with 12 bases between. The CDR3 length is 15 residues. CDR3 DNA: TGTGCCAGCAGTCTCAGTCTACTAAGCAATCAGCCCCAGCATTTT. It translates to CASSLSLLSNQPQHF.

This clonotype qualifies as large (0.1 to 1%). This sequence joins TRBV13 and TRBJ2-6; possible D gene TRBD1, 5 bases. CDR3 length: 16 residues. CDR1 is PRHDT, CDR2 FYEKMQ, per germline (reference sequence). V lost 0 bases, J lost 2 bases, and 8 bases lay in between. CDR3 sequence reads: CASSLGTRAGANVLTF. The CDR3 coding sequence is TGTGCCAGCAGCTTAGGTACCAGGGCTGGGGCCAACGTCCTGACTTTC.

At least ten counts were recorded for this clonotype. The J gene is TRBJ1-5, the V gene TRBV6-6, with D tentatively TRBD1 (5 bases). CDR1 and CDR2 (germline): MNHNY, SVGAGI (reference sequence). This CDR3 is 17 amino acids long. Trimming took 0 bases from V and 6 from J, leaving 18 bases between them. CDR3 bases: TGTGCCAGCAGTTACTCTCTCCGGAGGGGCTCTGGTCAGCCCCAGCATTTT. The encoded protein is CASSYSLRRGSGQPQHF.

By frequency in the sample, this clonotype is medium-sized. V usage is TRBV5-1 and J usage is TRBJ2-5; TRBD2 agrees at 10 bases. J gave up 5 bases and V 0 bases, and 7 bases lay outside the gene matches. From germline, CDR1 is SGHRS and CDR2 YFSETQ. This CDR3 comprises 16 residues. The chain's CDR3 is CASSLVVSGGAETQYF. The CDR3 coding sequence is TGCGCCAGCAGCTTGGTTGTAAGCGGGGGGGCCGAGACCCAGTACTTC. Filled out from reference TRBV5-1 and TRBJ2-5, the complete variable domain reads KAGVTQTPRYLIKTRGQQVTLSCSPISGHRSVSWYQQTPGQGLQFLFEYFSETQRNKGNFPGRFSGRQFSNSRSEMNVSTLELGDSALYLCASSLVVSGGAETQYFGPGTRLLVL.

V and J are TRBV12-3 or TRBV12-4 and TRBJ2-1; 9 bases align to TRBD1. The CDR3 sequence is 12 residues long. J lost 12 bases, V lost 6 bases, and 6 bases had no gene match. The CDR3 DNA reads TGTGCCAGCAGCCCCGGGACAGGGCGGCAGTTCTTC. Encoded protein: CASSPGTGRQFF.

This clonotype was observed a few times. This sequence joins TRBV29-1 and TRBJ2-2; no definite D call. This CDR3 has 12 residues. CDR1 and CDR2 from the germline V gene are SQVTM and ANQGSEA. V lost 5 bases and J lost 1, with 5 bases in between. This CDR3 is CSVHLNTGELFF. For the CDR3, the DNA is TGCAGCGTTCACCTGAACACCGGGGAGCTGTTTTTT.

The CDR3, as DNA: TGTGCCAGCAGCCCTGACAGTGCGGGCTACACCTTC. This codes for CASSPDSAGYTF. The chain combines TRBV4-2 with TRBJ1-2; a possible D gene is TRBD1 (5 bases). Trimming pared 4 bases from V and 8 bases from J, leaving 11 bases between. From germline, CDR1 is LGHNA and CDR2 YNFKEQ. This CDR3 contains 12 residues.

V and J are TRBV19 and TRBJ1-1, with TRBD1 as a possible D gene (6 bases). Trimming left V 1 base short and J 6 bases short, with 12 bases between. The germline V gene has CDR1 LNHDA and CDR2 SQIVND (reference sequence). This CDR3 has 14 amino acids. The CDR3 nucleotides are TGTGCCAGTAGTATAGGGGGGGGCGGCCCTGAAGCTTTCTTT. This gives the protein CASSIGGGGPEAFF.

This clonotype was recorded many times. The rearrangement uses TRBV7-8 and TRBJ1-2; perhaps TRBD1 as D (5 bases). Germline lookup yields CDR1 SGHVS and CDR2 FQNEAQ. CDR3 length: 14 residues. Trimming cost V 6 bases and J 0 bases, with 11 bases left between them. The DNA for the CDR3 is TGTGCCAGCAGATGGGGCGGACCTAACTATGGCTACACCTTC. Its translation is CASRWGGPNYGYTF.

Judged by abundance, this clonotype is medium-sized. The rearrangement uses TRBV7-9 and TRBJ2-1; the D is unclear. The V end lost 5 bases, the J end lost 7 bases, and 15 bases lay between the germline ends. The germline V gene has CDR1 SEHNR and CDR2 FQNEAQ (reference sequence). CDR3 length equals 14 residues. Here the CDR3 reads CASSAPRFVNEQFF. DNA for the CDR3: TGTGCCAGCAGCGCGCCGAGGTTTGTAAATGAGCAGTTCTTC.

This clonotype is judged medium-sized. In DNA, the CDR3 is TGTGCCAGCAGCCCGGGGGTGGCAACTAATGAAAAACTGTTTTTT. It specifies CASSPGVATNEKLFF. The J gene is TRBJ1-4, the V gene TRBV7-3; TRBD1 is a possible D gene (5 bases). The V end was cut by 5 bases, the J end by 0 bases, with 10 bases between. In germline, CDR1 is SGHTA, CDR2 FQGTGA. The CDR3 contains 15 residues.

This clonotype occurred a few times. The chain recombines TRBV20-1 with TRBJ2-3, with no clear D. The CDR3 consists of 14 residues. The V end was cut by 1 base, the J end by 2 bases, with 10 bases between. Germline assignment: CDR1 DFQATT and CDR2 SNEGSKA (reference sequence). The CDR3 here is CSARVRLNTDTQYF. Written as DNA, the CDR3 is TGCAGTGCTAGAGTTAGGCTAAACACAGATACGCAGTATTTT.

This clonotype was observed many times. The chain employs TRBV18 and TRBJ2-7; D may be TRBD2 (7 bases). The CDR3 covers 15 residues. V was trimmed by 5 bases and J by 2 bases, leaving 16 bases between them. The germline V gene encodes CDR1 KGHSH and CDR2 LQKENI. This CDR3 reads CASSTSGRGAYEQYF. The CDR3 region has the DNA TGTGCCAGCTCAACCTCGGGGAGGGGGGCCTACGAGCAGTACTTC.

With regard to this clonotype: This may come from a read error, since a much larger clone is one base off. The chain has TRBV29-1 and TRBJ2-2; 9 bases map to TRBD1. Germline CDR1 SQVTM, CDR2 ANQGSEA. V trimming: 7 bases; J trimming: 6 bases; junction bases outside the gene matches: 12. The CDR3 spans 15 residues. The CDR3 DNA follows: TGCAGCGCCACCACTAGGGACAGGGACGCCGGGGAGCTGTTTTTT. It translates to CSATTRDRDAGELFF.

In this sample, this clonotype is medium-sized. V gene TRBV12-3 or TRBV12-4 combines with J gene TRBJ2-7; 7 nucleotides match TRBD1. Trimming removed 6 bases from V and 0 bases from J; junction bases left unmatched: 8. The CDR3 extends over 15 amino acids. CDR3 sequence reads: CASRPGQVSSYEQYF. In DNA form, the CDR3 reads TGTGCCAGCAGGCCTGGACAGGTGAGCTCCTACGAGCAGTACTTC.

This chain connects TRBV5-1 to TRBJ1-4, with TRBD1 as a possible D gene (6 bases). CDR3 length equals 15 residues. Germline loops: CDR1 SGHRS, CDR2 YFSETQ. Trimming shortened V by 0 bases and J by 7 bases, and 13 bases separated the two germline ends. This CDR3 is CASSLAAGGGEKLFF. CDR3 bases: TGCGCCAGCAGCTTGGCCGCGGGGGGCGGTGAAAAACTGTTTTTT. The variable domain in full, completed from reference TRBV5-1 and TRBJ1-4, reads KAGVTQTPRYLIKTRGQQVTLSCSPISGHRSVSWYQQTPGQGLQFLFEYFSETQRNKGNFPGRFSGRQFSNSRSEMNVSTLELGDSALYLCASSLAAGGGEKLFFGSGTQLSVL.